The clone carrying this TCR beta chain was counted a few times. The entry originates in a study of blood T cell repertoires in COVID-19. The overall study: Sites across the United States, Italy and Spain contributed samples from acute and convalescent COVID-19. In each case, the material was cDNA or gDNA derived from T cells, B-cell-depleted T cells, or PBMCs.

Original handling: Estimation of nucleated cell counts relied on the amplification of reference gene primers. The assay was immunoSEQ multiplex PCR, and TCRdb's table has in-frame clones only and misses some. V and J calls and clone size come straight from that table; D and trimming were deduced from the DNA. Of approximately 130,000 clones in the sample, just under 80% were seen once. Trimming removed 3 bases from V and 8 bases from J; junction bases left unmatched: 5. The germline V gene has CDR1 SGHKS and CDR2 YYEKEE (reference sequence). CDR3 length: 13 amino acids. The chain carries TRBV5-5 and TRBJ1-2; the match to TRBD1 covers 9 bases. The sequenced sample consisted of peripheral blood. The TCR comes from a human donor in a cohort sampled during active COVID-19. The CDR3 DNA reads TGTGCCAGCAGCTCGGACAGGGGTGGCGGCTACACCTTC. This gives the protein CASSSDRGGGYTF. The full variable domain, with the rest looked up from reference TRBV5-5 and TRBJ1-2, is DAGVTQSPTHLIKTRGQQVTLRCSPISGHKSVSWYQQVLGQGPQFIFQYYEKEERGRGNFPDRFSARQFPNYSSELNVNALLLGDSALYLCASSSDRGGGYTFGSGTRLTVV.